This T cell receptor (beta chain) originates from a study of blood T cell repertoires in COVID-19. Study-level information: Acute and convalescent COVID-19 specimens originated in the United States, Italy and Spain.

This CDR3 is 14 amino acids long. Trimming took 4 bases from V and 3 from J, leaving 7 bases between them. CDR1 and CDR2 from the germline V gene are MNHEY and SVGAGI. In the original analysis: Amplified reference gene primers provided the basis for estimating nucleated cell counts. TCRdb's table, derived via immunoSEQ multiplex PCR, lists solely in-frame clones and lacks some. Clonal size and the V and J genes are those of that table, whereas D and trimming came from the DNA. The sample consists of around 320,000 clones, 65% to 90% of them appearing once. This receptor was obtained from a human donor in a cohort sampled during active COVID-19. Sequencing was done on a sample of peripheral blood. The chain employs TRBV6-5 and TRBJ2-6; D gene unclear. CDR3 loop: CASSSAYGANVLTF. DNA for the CDR3: TGTGCCAGCAGTTCTGCCTATGGGGCCAACGTCCTGACTTTC.